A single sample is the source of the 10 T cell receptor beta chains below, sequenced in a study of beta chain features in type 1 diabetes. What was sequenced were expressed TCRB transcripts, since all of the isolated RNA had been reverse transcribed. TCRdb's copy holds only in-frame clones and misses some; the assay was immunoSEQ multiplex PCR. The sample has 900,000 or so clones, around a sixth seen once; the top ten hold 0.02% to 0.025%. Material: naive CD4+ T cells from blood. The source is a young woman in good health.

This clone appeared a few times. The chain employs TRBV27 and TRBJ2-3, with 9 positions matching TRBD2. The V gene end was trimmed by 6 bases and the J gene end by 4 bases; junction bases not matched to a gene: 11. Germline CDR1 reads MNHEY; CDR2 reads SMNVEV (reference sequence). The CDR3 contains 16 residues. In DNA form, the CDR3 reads TGTGCCAGCAGCTTTAGCGGGAGAGGTTACCCAGATACGCAGTATTTT. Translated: CASSFSGRGYPDTQYF.

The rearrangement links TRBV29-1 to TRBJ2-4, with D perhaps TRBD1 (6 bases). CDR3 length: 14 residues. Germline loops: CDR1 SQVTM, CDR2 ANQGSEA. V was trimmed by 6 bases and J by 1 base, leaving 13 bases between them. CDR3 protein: CSVWGLEAKNIQYF. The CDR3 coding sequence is TGCAGCGTGTGGGGGCTCGAGGCCAAAAACATTCAGTACTTC.

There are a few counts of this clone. CDR3 residues: CASSLAVRDNHEQFF. The DNA for the CDR3 is TGTGCCAGCAGTTTGGCCGTGCGGGATAATCATGAGCAGTTCTTC. This sequence joins TRBV6-5 and TRBJ2-1; D is possibly TRBD2 (6 bases). This CDR3 is 15 amino acids long. Trimming pared 4 bases from V and 8 bases from J, leaving 18 bases between. Germline CDR1 reads MNHEY; CDR2 reads SVGAGI.

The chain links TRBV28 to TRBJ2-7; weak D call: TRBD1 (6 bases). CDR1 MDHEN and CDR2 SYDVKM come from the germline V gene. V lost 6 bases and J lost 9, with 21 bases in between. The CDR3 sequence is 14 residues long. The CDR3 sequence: CASSLGAGQTVQYF. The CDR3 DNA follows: TGTGCCAGCAGCCTGGGGGCGGGTCAGACAGTGCAGTACTTC.

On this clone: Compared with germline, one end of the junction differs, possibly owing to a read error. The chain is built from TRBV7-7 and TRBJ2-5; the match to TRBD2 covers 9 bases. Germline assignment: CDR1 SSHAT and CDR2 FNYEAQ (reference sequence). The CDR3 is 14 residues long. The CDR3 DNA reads TGTGCTAGCAGCCCGACTAGCGGCCAAGAGACCCAGTACTTC. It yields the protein CASSPTSGQETQYF.

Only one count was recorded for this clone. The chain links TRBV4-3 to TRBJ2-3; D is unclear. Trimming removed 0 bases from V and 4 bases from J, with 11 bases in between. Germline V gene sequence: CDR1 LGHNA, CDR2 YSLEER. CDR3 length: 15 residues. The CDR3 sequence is CASSQERRSADTQYF. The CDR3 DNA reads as TGCGCCAGCAGCCAAGAACGAAGGTCGGCAGATACGCAGTATTTT.

The CDR3 DNA is TGTGCCAGCAGCCAAGCGGGAGCTGCAGATACGCAGTATTTT. Amino acid sequence: CASSQAGAADTQYF. The chain carries TRBV4-2 and TRBJ2-3; D may be TRBD2 (6 bases). V was pared by 1 base and J by 4 bases, with 9 bases between. The CDR3 consists of 14 residues. Germline V CDR1 and CDR2: LGHNA, YNFKEQ.

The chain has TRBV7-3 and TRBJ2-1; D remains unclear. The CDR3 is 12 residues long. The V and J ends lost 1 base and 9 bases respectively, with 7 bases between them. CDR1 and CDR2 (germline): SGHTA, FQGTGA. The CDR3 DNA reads TGTGCCAGCAGCTTAAATTTCGGTGAGCAGTTCTTC. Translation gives CASSLNFGEQFF. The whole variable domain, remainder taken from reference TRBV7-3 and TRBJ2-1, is GAGVSQTPSNKVTEKGKYVELRCDPISGHTALYWYRQSLGQGPEFLIYFQGTGAADDSGLPNDRFFAVRPEGSVSTLKIQRTERGDSAVYLCASSLNFGEQFFGPGTRLTVL.

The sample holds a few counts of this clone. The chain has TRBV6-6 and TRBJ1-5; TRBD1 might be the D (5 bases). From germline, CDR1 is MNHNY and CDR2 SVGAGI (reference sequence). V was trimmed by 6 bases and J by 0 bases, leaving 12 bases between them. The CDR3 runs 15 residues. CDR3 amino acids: CASRSDSYSNQPQHF. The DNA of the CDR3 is TGTGCCAGCAGGTCCGACAGTTATAGCAATCAGCCCCAGCATTTT.

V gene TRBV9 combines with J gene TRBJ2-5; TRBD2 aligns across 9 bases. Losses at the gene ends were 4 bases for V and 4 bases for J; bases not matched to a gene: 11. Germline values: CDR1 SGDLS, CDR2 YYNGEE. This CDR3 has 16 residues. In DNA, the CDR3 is TGTGCCAGCAGCCCCCGAGGAGGAGCGGGGGGAGAGACCCAGTACTTC. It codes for CASSPRGGAGGETQYF.